Listed here is a single TCR beta chain. Its antigen has not been determined. No base quality values were provided; no much bigger clone lies one nucleotide off. These data originate in a study of response to subunit inactivated influenza vaccine (dated by TCRdb to between 2018 and 2020). The study in broad terms: Deep quantitative profiling of the T cell receptor repertoire was used in the study to follow responses to a trivalent subunit inactivated influenza vaccine.

The research as a whole found: It was suggested by the authors that each seasonal influenza vaccination may recruit only a limited number of new T cells.

Preparation of the library involved RT-PCR. The reads were generated on an Illumina HiSeq 2500. TCRdb redid the processing of the public reads, applying fastp at Q25 and MiXCR, and retained in-frame beta chains. Each entry is one CDR3 protein sequence, shown with its most common DNA and genes. This sample holds approximately 730,000 distinct CDR3 sequences; approximately 14% were observed only once. The ten biggest clones cover 5.5% to 7% of the sample. Measured from the cysteine to the phenylalanine, the CDR3 is 16 residues long. Only the CDR3 portion is preserved as DNA: 48 bases, with reading frame beginning at the first base. Relative to germline, V is 3 bases shorter and J is 4 bases shorter, with 18 bases between their ends. According to the germline V gene, CDR1 reads KGHSH and CDR2 reads LQKENI.

In this chain, TRBV18 is recombined with TRBJ2-5, and the D gene may be TRBD1, 6 bases matching. This TCR was recovered from a man in his forties or fifties who received an inactivated influenza vaccine. Donor details come from another sample of the same person, matched by shared clones. The specimen comprised PBMCs from blood, sampled roughly 15 days before vaccination. The CDR3 here reads CASSPDRTALRETQYF. The nucleotide sequence is given as TGTGCCAGCTCACCCGACCGGACAGCGCTTCGAGAGACCCAGTACTTC. This CDR3, with the reference TRBV18 and TRBJ2-5 proteins standing in past its ends, gives the full variable domain NAGVMQNPRHLVRRRGQEARLRCSPMKGHSHVYWYRQLPEEGLKFMVYLQKENIIDESGMPKERFSAEFPKEGPSILRIQQVVRGDSAAYFCASSPDRTALRETQYFGPGTRLLVL.